Below are 26 T cell receptor beta chains sequenced from a single sample in a study of a mutant IDH1 vaccine in newly diagnosed glioma. Time point in this sample: week 5, during vaccination. A 20-mer mutant IDH1 peptide at 300 ug was injected subcutaneously with topical imiquimod. Antigens for these TCRs are unknown. Libraries were prepared by immunoSEQ multiplex PCR; TCRdb keeps only in-frame clonotypes and omits some of them. Among 30,000 to 35,000 clones, over 50% were seen once, and the ten largest hold 8% to 13%. The specimen comprised PBMCs, sampled from a glioma patient whose treatment included an IDH1 peptide vaccine. These TCRs come from a woman between 18 and 29 years old with glioma.

This clone was detected only a few times. The rearrangement uses TRBV5-8 and TRBJ1-1, with D uncertain. V lost 2 bases, J lost 5 bases, and 13 bases lay in between. CDR3 size: 14 residues. CDR1 and CDR2 (germline): SGHTS, YDEGEE. Here the CDR3 reads CASSFSGETTEAFF. The DNA for the CDR3 is TGTGCCAGCAGCTTCTCGGGAGAGACAACTGAAGCTTTCTTT. The full variable domain, rest sourced from reference TRBV5-8 and TRBJ1-1, is EAGVTQSPTHLIKTRGQQATLRCSPISGHTSVYWYQQALGLGLQFLLWYDEGEERNRGNFPPRFSGRQFPNYSSELNVNALELEDSALYLCASSFSGETTEAFFGQGTRLTVV.

The chain carries TRBV19 and TRBJ2-7, with D tentatively TRBD2 (6 bases). V gave up 7 bases and J gave up 3 bases, with 16 bases separating them. The CDR3 runs to 14 residues. CDR1 and CDR2 from the germline V gene are LNHDA and SQIVND (reference sequence). The CDR3 loop reads CASTPGGWDYEQYF. DNA of the CDR3: TGTGCCAGTACCCCCGGAGGGTGGGACTACGAGCAGTACTTC.

This clone was seen a handful of times. As DNA, the CDR3 is TGTGCCAGCAGTCCACAGGGGACCTATGGCTACACCTTC. It yields the protein CASSPQGTYGYTF. This chain connects TRBV2 to TRBJ1-2; 7 bases map to TRBD1. There are 13 residues in the CDR3. Losses at the gene ends were 5 bases for V and 4 bases for J; bases not matched to a gene: 4. In germline, CDR1 is SNHLY, CDR2 FYNNEI.

The chain combines TRBV18 with TRBJ2-2; 9 bases fit TRBD1. The CDR3 contains 15 residues. Germline V lookup: CDR1 KGHSH, CDR2 LQKENI. The V gene end was trimmed by 5 bases and the J gene end by 4 bases; junction bases not matched to a gene: 5. CDR3 residues: CASSAQGAITGELFF. For the CDR3, the DNA is TGTGCCAGCTCAGCACAGGGGGCAATCACCGGGGAGCTGTTTTTT.

Notes on this clone: This sample includes further DNA sequences coding for the same CDR3. The V gene is TRBV5-1, the J gene TRBJ2-7; 9 bases are a match to TRBD2. The CDR3 has 15 residues. The ends lost 2 bases at V and 4 bases at J; junction bases unmatched: 7. Germline-derived CDR1 and CDR2 are SGHRS and YFSETQ. CDR3 DNA: TGCGCCAGCAGCTTAGGGGCGGGAGGGCCTTACGAGCAGTACTTC. It encodes CASSLGAGGPYEQYF.

The rearrangement joins TRBV28 to TRBJ2-1; D unresolved. Germline V CDR1 and CDR2: MDHEN, SYDVKM. Trimming pared 4 bases from V and 7 bases from J, leaving 14 bases between. The CDR3 runs to 14 residues. The CDR3 here is CASSSPSPYNEQFF. CDR3 nucleotide sequence: TGTGCCAGCAGTTCCCCCAGTCCGTATAATGAGCAGTTCTTC. The full variable domain, rest sourced from reference TRBV28 and TRBJ2-1, is DVKVTQSSRYLVKRTGEKVFLECVQDMDHENMFWYRQDPGLGLRLIYFSYDVKMKEKGDIPEGYSVSREKKERFSLILESASTNQTSMYLCASSSPSPYNEQFFGPGTRLTVL.

V and J are TRBV19 and TRBJ1-6; 9 nucleotides agree with TRBD1. V shed 7 bases and J 6 bases; nucleotides not matched to a gene: 7. The V gene's germline CDR1 is LNHDA and CDR2 SQIVND (reference sequence). The CDR3 length is 15 residues. CDR3 sequence (DNA): TGTGCCAGTACGTCGGCACAGGGGGCTAATTCACCCCTCCACTTT. This encodes CASTSAQGANSPLHF.

The chain's CDR3 is CASRRTGTSYNSPLHF. The CDR3 DNA is TGTGCCAGCAGACGGACAGGGACCTCCTATAATTCACCCCTCCACTTT. The chain links TRBV5-4 to TRBJ1-6; 8 bases are a match to TRBD1. This CDR3 is 16 amino acids long. In germline, CDR1 is SGHNT, CDR2 YYREEE (reference sequence). Trimming took 5 bases from V and 0 from J; bases not matched to a gene: 4.

The chain links TRBV5-1 to TRBJ2-7; 9 bases agree with TRBD1. V was pared by 4 bases and J by 6 bases, with 11 bases of the junction left unmatched. CDR1 is SGHRS and CDR2 is YFSETQ in the germline V gene. CDR3 size: 15 residues. The CDR3 bases are TGCGCCAGCAGCGTGGGGGGGACAGGGAAAAGCGAGCAGTACTTC. Translating it yields CASSVGGTGKSEQYF.

This clone was found a few times. The chain carries TRBV2 and TRBJ2-7; D is unresolved. From germline, CDR1 is SNHLY and CDR2 FYNNEI. V was pared by 1 base and J by 4 bases, with 8 bases between. The CDR3 contains 13 residues. This chain's CDR3 is CASSEGQMYEQYF. The CDR3 DNA sequence: TGTGCCAGCAGTGAAGGGCAGATGTACGAGCAGTACTTC.

This clone was counted once. V usage is TRBV10-3 and J usage is TRBJ2-1; D is possibly TRBD2 (5 bases). CDR1 is ENHRY, CDR2 SYGVKD, per germline. V was cut by 5 bases and J by 10 bases, with 24 bases left in between. The CDR3 spans 16 residues. DNA of the CDR3: TGTGCCATCAGTAGTCAACGGGTAAATCCCGGCGGGGAGCAGTTCTTC. Protein: CAISSQRVNPGGEQFF.

In regard to this clone: One junction end does not reproduce the germline sequence, and a read error may be involved. The chain is built from TRBV4-2 and TRBJ2-3, with D uncertain. CDR3 length: 14 amino acids. Germline V gene lookup returns CDR1 LGHNA and CDR2 YNFKEQ. For the CDR3, the DNA is TGTGTCAGCAGTAACCTAGGACGCACAGATACGCAGTATTTT. It is translated as CVSSNLGRTDTQYF.

CDR3: CASSLVRQRDSTDTQYF. The CDR3 nucleotides read TGCGCCAGCAGCTTGGTCCGCCAGCGGGATAGCACAGATACGCAGTATTTT. V usage is TRBV5-1 and J usage is TRBJ2-3; 7 nucleotides align to TRBD2. The germline V gene encodes CDR1 SGHRS and CDR2 YFSETQ. Trimming cost V 0 bases and J 0 bases; bases outside gene matches: 7. The CDR3 has 17 residues.

The chain uses TRBV7-8 and TRBJ1-1, with D possibly matching TRBD1 (5 bases). The V end was cut by 3 bases, the J end by 1 base, with 6 bases between. The CDR3 contains 13 residues. Germline V gives CDR1 SGHVS, CDR2 FQNEAQ. CDR3 sequence: CASSLGQNTEAFF. The CDR3 DNA follows: TGTGCCAGCAGCTTGGGGCAGAACACTGAAGCTTTCTTT. The full variable domain, its missing parts supplied by reference TRBV7-8 and TRBJ1-1, is GAGVSQSPRYKVAKRGQDVALRCDPISGHVSLFWYQQALGQGPEFLTYFQNEAQLDKSGLPSDRFFAERPEGSVSTLKIQRTQQEDSAVYLCASSLGQNTEAFFGQGTRLTVV.

V and J are TRBV6-1 and TRBJ2-3, with D perhaps TRBD2 (5 bases). V was trimmed by 6 bases and J by 0 bases, leaving 7 bases between them. Germline CDR1 and CDR2: MNHNS and SASEGT. This CDR3 has 13 residues. The chain's CDR3 is CASREASTDTQYF. For the CDR3, the DNA is TGTGCCAGCAGGGAGGCTAGCACAGATACGCAGTATTTT.

The rearrangement links TRBV2 to TRBJ2-1; D gene unclear. The CDR3 runs 15 residues. The germline V and J ends were trimmed by 4 bases and 10 bases, with 20 bases remaining between them. Germline V lookup: CDR1 SNHLY, CDR2 FYNNEI. CDR3 sequence: CASSVGSPAQEEQFF. In DNA, the CDR3 is TGTGCCAGCAGTGTTGGCAGCCCGGCTCAGGAGGAGCAGTTCTTC.

The chain employs TRBV6-1 and TRBJ2-7; 7 bases align to TRBD1. J gave up 6 bases and V 6 bases, and 5 bases lay outside the gene matches. Germline loops: CDR1 MNHNS, CDR2 SASEGT. The CDR3 runs to 12 residues. The CDR3 DNA follows: TGTGCCAGCAGATTCTCAGGGGGCGAGCAGTACTTC. This sequence encodes CASRFSGGEQYF.

The chain uses TRBV28 and TRBJ2-5; 7 bases map to TRBD2. V dropped 5 bases and J dropped 1; count of bases not matched to a gene: 4. CDR3 size: 14 residues. Germline V CDR1 and CDR2: MDHEN, SYDVKM. This chain's CDR3 is CASSLGGPQETQYF. The CDR3 DNA reads TGTGCCAGCAGTCTGGGAGGGCCCCAAGAGACCCAGTACTTC.

This rearrangement joins TRBV27 to TRBJ2-2, with D maybe TRBD1 (6 bases). From germline, CDR1 is MNHEY and CDR2 SMNVEV (reference sequence). The CDR3 totals 16 residues. V lost 1 base and J 0 bases, leaving 9 bases between the germline ends. CDR3 residues: CASSLLGASNTGELFF. The CDR3, as DNA: TGTGCCAGCAGTTTATTGGGGGCATCGAACACCGGGGAGCTGTTTTTT.

The chain combines TRBV2 with TRBJ2-1, with a possible D match to TRBD2 (6 bases). The CDR3 spans 12 residues. With 4 bases removed from V and 6 bases from J, the gap between germline ends came to 7 bases. The V gene's germline CDR1 is SNHLY and CDR2 FYNNEI. In DNA, the CDR3 is TGTGCCAGCAGTGGGGACTCCAATGAGCAGTTCTTC. It encodes CASSGDSNEQFF.

This clone is large. This chain connects TRBV10-3 to TRBJ2-7, with 11 bases that match TRBD1. The germline V gene encodes CDR1 ENHRY and CDR2 SYGVKD. The length of the CDR3 is 15 residues. Unmatched junction bases numbered 12, after V lost 10 bases and J lost 4 bases. The CDR3 coding sequence is TGTGCCACGCACCCGGGACAGGGGGGTTGGTACGAGCAGTACTTC. This encodes CATHPGQGGWYEQYF.

The rearrangement links TRBV11-2 to TRBJ1-5; 7 nucleotides line up with TRBD1. This CDR3 is 16 amino acids long. Germline-derived CDR1 and CDR2 are SGHAT and FQNNGV. Trimming took 2 bases from V and 2 from J; bases not matched to a gene: 6. CDR3 sequence reads: CASSLQGGFGNQPQHF. The CDR3 DNA reads as TGTGCCAGCAGCTTACAGGGGGGGTTCGGCAATCAGCCCCAGCATTTT. Based on the CDR3 plus reference TRBV11-2 and TRBJ1-5, the full variable domain is EAGVAQSPRYKIIEKRQSVAFWCNPISGHATLYWYQQILGQGPKLLIQFQNNGVVDDSQLPKDRFSAERLKGVDSTLKIQPAKLEDSAVYLCASSLQGGFGNQPQHFGDGTRLSIL.

The chain uses TRBV6-5 and TRBJ1-5, with a possible D match to TRBD1 (6 bases). Germline assignment: CDR1 MNHEY and CDR2 SVGAGI. CDR3 size: 13 residues. Trimming cost V 5 bases and J 3 bases, with 8 bases left between them. The CDR3 coding sequence is TGTGCCAGCAGTACAGGGTACAATCAGCCCCAGCATTTT. This gives the protein CASSTGYNQPQHF.

The chain recombines TRBV27 with TRBJ2-7; D gene unclear. V dropped 3 bases and J dropped 3 bases, with 9 bases sitting between them. The CDR3 has 13 residues. CDR1 is MNHEY, CDR2 SMNVEV, per germline (reference sequence). The CDR3 region has the DNA TGTGCCAGCAGTTTTACCGGAGACTACGAGCAGTACTTC. Protein: CASSFTGDYEQYF.

V and J are TRBV7-2 and TRBJ2-5; tentative D call: TRBD1 (5 bases). V was cut by 0 bases and J by 9 bases, with 17 bases left in between. Germline V lookup: CDR1 SGHTA, CDR2 FQGNSA. CDR3 length equals 15 residues. The DNA for the CDR3 is TGTGCCAGCAGCTTAGCGCAGGGCACGGTGGGCTCCCAGTACTTC. The encoded protein is CASSLAQGTVGSQYF.

The CDR3 protein is CASSQLRGREAFF. The CDR3 coding sequence is TGTGCCAGCAGCCAACTTAGGGGGCGGGAAGCTTTCTTT. The chain carries TRBV28 and TRBJ1-1; 7 nucleotides align to TRBD1. V lost 6 bases and J lost 8; bases outside the gene matches: 9. CDR3 length equals 13 residues. Germline V gives CDR1 MDHEN, CDR2 SYDVKM.